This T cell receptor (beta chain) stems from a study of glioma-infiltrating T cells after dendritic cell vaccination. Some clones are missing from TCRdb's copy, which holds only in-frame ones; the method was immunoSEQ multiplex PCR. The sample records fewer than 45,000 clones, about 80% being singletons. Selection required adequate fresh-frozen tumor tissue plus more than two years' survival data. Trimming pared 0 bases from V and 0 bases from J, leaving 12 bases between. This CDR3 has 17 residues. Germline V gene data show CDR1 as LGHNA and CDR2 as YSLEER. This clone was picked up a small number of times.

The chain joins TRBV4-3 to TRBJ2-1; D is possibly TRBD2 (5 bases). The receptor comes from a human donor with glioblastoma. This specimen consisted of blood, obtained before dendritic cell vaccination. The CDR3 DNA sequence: TGCGCCAGCAGCCAAGATCTTGAGGGAAGCTCCTACAATGAGCAGTTCTTC. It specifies CASSQDLEGSSYNEQFF.